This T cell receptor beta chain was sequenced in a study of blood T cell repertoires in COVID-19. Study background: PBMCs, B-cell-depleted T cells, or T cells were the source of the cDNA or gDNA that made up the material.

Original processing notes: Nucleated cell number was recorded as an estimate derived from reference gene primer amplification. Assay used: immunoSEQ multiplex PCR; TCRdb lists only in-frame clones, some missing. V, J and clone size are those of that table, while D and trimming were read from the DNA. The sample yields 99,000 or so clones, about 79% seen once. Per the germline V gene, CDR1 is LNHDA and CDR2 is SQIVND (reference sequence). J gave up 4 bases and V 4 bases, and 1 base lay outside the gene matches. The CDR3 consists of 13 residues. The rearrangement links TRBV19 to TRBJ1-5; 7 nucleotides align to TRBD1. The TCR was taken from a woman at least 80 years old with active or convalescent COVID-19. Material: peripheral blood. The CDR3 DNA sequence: TGTGCCAGTAGTAAGACAGGGAATCAGCCCCAGCATTTT. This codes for CASSKTGNQPQHF.